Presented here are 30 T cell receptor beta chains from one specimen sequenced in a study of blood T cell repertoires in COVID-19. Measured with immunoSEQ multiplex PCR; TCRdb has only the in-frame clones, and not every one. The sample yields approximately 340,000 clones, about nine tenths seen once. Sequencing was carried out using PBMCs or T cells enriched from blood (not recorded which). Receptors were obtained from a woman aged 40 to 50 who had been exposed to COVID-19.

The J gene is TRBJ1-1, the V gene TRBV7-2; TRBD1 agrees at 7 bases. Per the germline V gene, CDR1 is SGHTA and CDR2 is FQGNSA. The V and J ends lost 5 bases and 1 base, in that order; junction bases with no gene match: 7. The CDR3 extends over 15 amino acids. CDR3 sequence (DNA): TGTGCCAGCAGCCCCTACCGACAGGGGAACACTGAAGCTTTCTTT. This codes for CASSPYRQGNTEAFF.

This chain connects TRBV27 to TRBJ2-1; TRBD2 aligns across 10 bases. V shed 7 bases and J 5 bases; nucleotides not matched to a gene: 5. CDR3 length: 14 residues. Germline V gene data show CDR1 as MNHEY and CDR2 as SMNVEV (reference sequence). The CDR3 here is CASKPGLANNEQFF. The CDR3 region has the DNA TGTGCCAGCAAGCCGGGACTAGCGAACAATGAGCAGTTCTTC.

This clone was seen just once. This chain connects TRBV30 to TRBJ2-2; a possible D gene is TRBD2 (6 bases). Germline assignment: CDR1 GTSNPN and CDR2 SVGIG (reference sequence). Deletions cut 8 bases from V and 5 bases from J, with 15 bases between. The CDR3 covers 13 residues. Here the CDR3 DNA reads TGTGCCGCCTTGGGGGGAGAAACCGGGGAGCTGTTTTTT. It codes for CAALGGETGELFF.

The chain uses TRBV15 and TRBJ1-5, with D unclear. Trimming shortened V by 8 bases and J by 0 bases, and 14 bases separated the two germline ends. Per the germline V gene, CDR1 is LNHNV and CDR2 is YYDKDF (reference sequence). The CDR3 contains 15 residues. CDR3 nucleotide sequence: TGTGCCACCCACCCTATAGGCGGTAGCAATCAGCCCCAGCATTTT. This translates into CATHPIGGSNQPQHF.

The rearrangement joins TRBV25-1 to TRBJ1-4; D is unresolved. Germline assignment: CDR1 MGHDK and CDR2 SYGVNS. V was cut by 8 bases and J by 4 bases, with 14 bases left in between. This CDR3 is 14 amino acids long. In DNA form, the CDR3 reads TGTGCCAGCTCCCCGAGACATAGTAATGAAAAACTGTTTTTT. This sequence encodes CASSPRHSNEKLFF.

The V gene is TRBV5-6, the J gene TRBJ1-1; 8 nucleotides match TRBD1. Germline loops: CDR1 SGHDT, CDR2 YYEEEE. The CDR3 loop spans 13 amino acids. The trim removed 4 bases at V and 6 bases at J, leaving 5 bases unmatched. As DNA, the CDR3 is TGTGCCAGCAGCCGGGGGACAGGCCCTGAAGCTTTCTTT. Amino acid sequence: CASSRGTGPEAFF.

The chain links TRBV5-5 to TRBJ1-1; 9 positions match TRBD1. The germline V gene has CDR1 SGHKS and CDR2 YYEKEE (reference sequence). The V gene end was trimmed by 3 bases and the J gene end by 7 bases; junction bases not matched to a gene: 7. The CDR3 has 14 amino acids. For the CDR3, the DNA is TGTGCCAGCAGCTGGTCAGACAGGGGGGTTGAAGCTTTCTTT. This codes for CASSWSDRGVEAFF.

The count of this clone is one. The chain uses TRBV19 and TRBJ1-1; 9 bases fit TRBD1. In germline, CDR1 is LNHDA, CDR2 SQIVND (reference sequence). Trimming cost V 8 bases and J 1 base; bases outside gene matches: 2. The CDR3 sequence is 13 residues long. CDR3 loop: CASRGQGNTEAFF. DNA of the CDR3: TGTGCCAGTCGGGGACAGGGGAACACTGAAGCTTTCTTT.

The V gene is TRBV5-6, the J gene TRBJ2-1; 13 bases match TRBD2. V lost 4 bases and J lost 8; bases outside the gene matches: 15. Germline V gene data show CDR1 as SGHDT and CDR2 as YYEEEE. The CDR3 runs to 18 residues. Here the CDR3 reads CASSPLTKLAGGLHEQFF. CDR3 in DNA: TGTGCCAGCAGCCCACTAACTAAACTAGCGGGAGGGCTCCATGAGCAGTTCTTC.

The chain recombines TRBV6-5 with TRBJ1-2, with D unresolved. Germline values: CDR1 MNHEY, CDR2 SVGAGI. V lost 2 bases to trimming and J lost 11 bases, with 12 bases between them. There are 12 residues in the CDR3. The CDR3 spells CASSYVREGYTF. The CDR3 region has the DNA TGTGCCAGCAGTTACGTTCGTGAGGGTTACACCTTC.

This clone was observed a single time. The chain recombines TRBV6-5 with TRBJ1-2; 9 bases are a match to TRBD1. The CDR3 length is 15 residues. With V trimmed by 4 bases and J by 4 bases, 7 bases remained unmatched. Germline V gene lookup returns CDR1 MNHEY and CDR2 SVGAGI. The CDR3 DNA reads TGTGCCAGCAGTTTGGACAGGGGCGATGTCTATGGCTACACCTTC. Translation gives CASSLDRGDVYGYTF.

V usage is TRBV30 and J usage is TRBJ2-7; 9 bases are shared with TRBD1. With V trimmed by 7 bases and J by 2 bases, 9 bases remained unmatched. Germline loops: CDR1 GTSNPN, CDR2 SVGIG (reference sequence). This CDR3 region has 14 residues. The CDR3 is CAYTGGYSAYEQYF. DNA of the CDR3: TGTGCCTACACAGGGGGCTATTCGGCCTACGAGCAGTACTTC.

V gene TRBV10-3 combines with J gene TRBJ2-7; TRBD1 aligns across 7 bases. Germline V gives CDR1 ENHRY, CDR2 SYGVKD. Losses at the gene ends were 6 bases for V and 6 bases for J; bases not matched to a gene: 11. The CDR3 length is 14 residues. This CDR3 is CAIRVTGTRGEQYF. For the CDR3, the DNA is TGTGCCATCAGGGTGACAGGGACCCGGGGCGAGCAGTACTTC.

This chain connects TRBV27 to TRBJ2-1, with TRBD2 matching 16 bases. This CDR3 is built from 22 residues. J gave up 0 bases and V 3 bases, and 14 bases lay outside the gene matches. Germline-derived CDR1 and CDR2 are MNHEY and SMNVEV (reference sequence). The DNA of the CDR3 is TGTGCCAGCAGTTTCAAACCGGGACTAGCGGGAGGGCCTATTAGCTCCTACAATGAGCAGTTCTTC. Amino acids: CASSFKPGLAGGPISSYNEQFF.

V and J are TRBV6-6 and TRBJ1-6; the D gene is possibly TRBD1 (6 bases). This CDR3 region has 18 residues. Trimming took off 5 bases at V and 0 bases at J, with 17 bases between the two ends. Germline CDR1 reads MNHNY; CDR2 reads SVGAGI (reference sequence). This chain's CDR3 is CASSRDTRGSSYNSPLHF. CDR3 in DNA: TGTGCCAGCAGTCGGGACACCAGGGGAAGCTCCTATAATTCACCCCTCCACTTT.

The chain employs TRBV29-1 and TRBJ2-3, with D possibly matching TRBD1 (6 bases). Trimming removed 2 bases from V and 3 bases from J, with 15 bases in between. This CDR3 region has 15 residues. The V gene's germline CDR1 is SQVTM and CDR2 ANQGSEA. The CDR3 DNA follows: TGCAGCGTTGAACAAGGAAGGGGGAAGACAGATACGCAGTATTTT. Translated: CSVEQGRGKTDTQYF.

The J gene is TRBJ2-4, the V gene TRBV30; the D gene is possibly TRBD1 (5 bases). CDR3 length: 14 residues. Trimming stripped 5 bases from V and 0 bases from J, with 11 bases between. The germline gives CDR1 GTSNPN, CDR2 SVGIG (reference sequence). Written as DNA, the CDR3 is TGTGCCTGGGCGACAGACTTAGCCAAAAACATTCAGTACTTC. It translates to CAWATDLAKNIQYF.

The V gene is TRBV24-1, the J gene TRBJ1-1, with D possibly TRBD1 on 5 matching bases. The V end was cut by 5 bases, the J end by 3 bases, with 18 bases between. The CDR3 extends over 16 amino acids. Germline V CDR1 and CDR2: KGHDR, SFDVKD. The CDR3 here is CATSAGRGSPYTEAFF. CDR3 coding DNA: TGTGCCACCAGTGCCGGGAGGGGCAGCCCATACACTGAAGCTTTCTTT.

DNA for the CDR3: TGCGCCAGCAGCACCCCTAGCGGGAGCACAGATACGCAGTATTTT. This encodes CASSTPSGSTDTQYF. The rearrangement joins TRBV5-1 to TRBJ2-3; 8 bases match TRBD2. Looked up from germline, CDR1 is SGHRS and CDR2 is YFSETQ. J was trimmed by 0 bases and V by 4 bases; bases with no gene match: 4. This CDR3 has 15 amino acids.

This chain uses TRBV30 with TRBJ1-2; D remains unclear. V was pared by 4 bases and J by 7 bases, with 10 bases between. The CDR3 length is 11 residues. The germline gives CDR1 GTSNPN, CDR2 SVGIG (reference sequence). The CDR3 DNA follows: TGTGCCTGGACCAGGCAGTCTGGCTACACCTTC. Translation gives CAWTRQSGYTF.

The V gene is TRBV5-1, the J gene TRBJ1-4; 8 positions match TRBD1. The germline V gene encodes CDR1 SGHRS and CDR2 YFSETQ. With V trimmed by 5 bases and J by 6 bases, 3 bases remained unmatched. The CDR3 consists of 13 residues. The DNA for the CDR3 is TGCGCCAGCAGTCAGGGGGCGGATGAAAAACTGTTTTTT. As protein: CASSQGADEKLFF.

The CDR3 protein is CASSSRGLDTEAFF. The CDR3 coding sequence is TGTGCCAGCAGCTCCAGGGGTCTGGACACTGAAGCTTTCTTT. V and J are TRBV7-2 and TRBJ1-1, with D maybe TRBD1 (6 bases). The CDR3 covers 14 residues. Trimming left V 4 bases short and J 3 bases short, with 12 bases between. Germline lookup yields CDR1 SGHTA and CDR2 FQGNSA.

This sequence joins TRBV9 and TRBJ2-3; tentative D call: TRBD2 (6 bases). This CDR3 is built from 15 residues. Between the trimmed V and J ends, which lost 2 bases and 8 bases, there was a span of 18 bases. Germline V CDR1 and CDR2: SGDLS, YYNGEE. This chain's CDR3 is CASSVVDRAGGTQYF. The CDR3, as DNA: TGTGCCAGCAGCGTTGTAGACAGAGCCGGGGGTACGCAGTATTTT.

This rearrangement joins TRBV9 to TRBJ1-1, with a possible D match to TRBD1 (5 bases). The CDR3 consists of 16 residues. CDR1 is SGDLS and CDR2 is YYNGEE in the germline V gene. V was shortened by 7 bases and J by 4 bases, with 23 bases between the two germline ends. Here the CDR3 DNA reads TGTGCCAGCTCCGTTGGGGGGAGGGCACGGGCCACTGAAGCTTTCTTT. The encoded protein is CASSVGGRARATEAFF. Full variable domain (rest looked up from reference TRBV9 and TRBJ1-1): DSGVTQTPKHLITATGQRVTLRCSPRSGDLSVYWYQQSLDQGLQFLIQYYNGEERAKGNILERFSAQQFPDLHSELNLSSLELGDSALYFCASSVGGRARATEAFFGQGTRLTVV.

The CDR3: CAISAGIPETQYF. CDR3 coding DNA: TGTGCCATCAGTGCGGGAATCCCAGAGACCCAGTACTTC. V is TRBV10-3 and J is TRBJ2-5; TRBD2 might be the D (5 bases). CDR3 length: 13 amino acids. Trimming shortened V by 4 bases and J by 4 bases, and 10 bases separated the two germline ends. Germline V lookup: CDR1 ENHRY, CDR2 SYGVKD.

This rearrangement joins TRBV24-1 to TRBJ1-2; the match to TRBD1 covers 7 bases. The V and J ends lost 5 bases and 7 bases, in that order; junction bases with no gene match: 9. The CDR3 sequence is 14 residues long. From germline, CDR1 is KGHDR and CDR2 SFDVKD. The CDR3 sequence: CATSALGQSSGYTF. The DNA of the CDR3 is TGTGCCACCAGTGCCCTGGGACAGAGTAGTGGCTACACCTTC.

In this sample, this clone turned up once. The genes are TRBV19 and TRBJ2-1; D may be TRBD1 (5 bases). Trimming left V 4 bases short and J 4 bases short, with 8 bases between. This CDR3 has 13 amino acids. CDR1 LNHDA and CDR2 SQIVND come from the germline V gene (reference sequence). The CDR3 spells CASSTQGYNEQFF. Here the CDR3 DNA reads TGTGCCAGTAGTACGCAGGGTTACAATGAGCAGTTCTTC.

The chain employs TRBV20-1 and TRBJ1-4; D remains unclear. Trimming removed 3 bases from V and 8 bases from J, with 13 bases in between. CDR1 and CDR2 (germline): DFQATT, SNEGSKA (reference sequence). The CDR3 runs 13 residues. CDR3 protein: CSASAEGWEKLFF. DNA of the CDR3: TGCAGTGCTAGTGCGGAGGGCTGGGAAAAACTGTTTTTT.

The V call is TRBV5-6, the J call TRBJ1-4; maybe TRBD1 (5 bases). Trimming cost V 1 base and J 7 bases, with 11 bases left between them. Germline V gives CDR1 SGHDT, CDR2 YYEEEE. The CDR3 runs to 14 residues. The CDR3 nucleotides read TGTGCCAGCAGCTTGAAGGGGAAAGCTGAAAAACTGTTTTTT. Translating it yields CASSLKGKAEKLFF.

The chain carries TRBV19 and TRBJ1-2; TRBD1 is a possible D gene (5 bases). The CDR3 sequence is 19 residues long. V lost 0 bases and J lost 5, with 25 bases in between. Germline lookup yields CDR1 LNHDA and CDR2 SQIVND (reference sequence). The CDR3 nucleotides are TGTGCCAGTAGTATAGAGAGAGATCGGGGGACCAGGCCGTCTTATGGCTACACCTTC. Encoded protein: CASSIERDRGTRPSYGYTF.